The 23 T cell receptor beta chains in this list originate from one sample, sequenced in a study of glioma-infiltrating T cells after dendritic cell vaccination. The protocol was immunoSEQ multiplex PCR, while the TCRdb copy is restricted to in-frame clones and leaves out a portion. The sample lists about 10,000 clones, roughly four fifths occurring once. As for time point: after dendritic cell vaccination, including at tumor progression/relapse. This material consisted of blood, taken after dendritic cell vaccination. The origin of the receptors is a human donor with glioblastoma.

The rearrangement links TRBV2 to TRBJ2-4; 10 bases line up with TRBD2. The CDR3 extends over 14 amino acids. The ends lost 6 bases at V and 9 bases at J; junction bases unmatched: 8. The germline V gene has CDR1 SNHLY and CDR2 FYNNEI. The CDR3 coding sequence is TGTGCCAGCAGAACAAGCGGGAGGGCGGGCATTCAGTACTTC. Translating gives CASRTSGRAGIQYF.

The V and J genes are TRBV7-9 and TRBJ2-3; 8 bases map to TRBD2. The germline CDR1 and CDR2 sequences are SEHNR and FQNEAQ (reference sequence). Trimming at V came to 2 bases and at J to 1 base, leaving 8 bases not matched to a gene. The CDR3 sequence is 17 residues long. The chain's CDR3 is CASSLLASGFGTDTQYF. The CDR3 nucleotides are TGTGCCAGCAGCTTACTCGCTAGCGGGTTCGGCACAGATACGCAGTATTTT.

The chain employs TRBV5-3 and TRBJ2-7; D is unresolved. TRBV5-3 qualifies as an ORF whose function is uncertain. The V end lost 8 bases, the J end lost 2 bases, and 20 bases lay between the germline ends. The CDR3 is made up of 15 amino acids. The CDR3 DNA sequence: TGTGCCAGCAGCGTCAACCCTTCCTCTACCTACGAGCAGTACTTC. Amino acids: CASSVNPSSTYEQYF.

The chain has TRBV9 and TRBJ2-5, with 8 bases identical to TRBD1. Trimming at V came to 0 bases and at J to 7 bases, leaving 5 bases not matched to a gene. CDR1 is SGDLS, CDR2 YYNGEE, per germline. This CDR3 has 14 amino acids. This CDR3 reads CASSVATGAGTQYF. For the CDR3, the DNA is TGTGCCAGCAGCGTAGCGACAGGGGCGGGGACCCAGTACTTC.

The gene calls are TRBV10-3 and TRBJ1-5; 8 bases are shared with TRBD1. This CDR3 comprises 14 residues. Germline assignment: CDR1 ENHRY and CDR2 SYGVKD. Trimming removed 3 bases from V and 6 bases from J; junction bases left unmatched: 4. The CDR3 nucleotides are TGTGCCATCAGTGAAGGACAGGGCAGTCAGCCCCAGCATTTT. It codes for CAISEGQGSQPQHF.

This chain links TRBV9 with TRBJ1-1; possible D gene TRBD1, 5 bases. This CDR3 has 14 amino acids. Trimming removed 3 bases from V and 3 bases from J, with 12 bases in between. From germline, CDR1 is SGDLS and CDR2 YYNGEE. The DNA of the CDR3 is TGTGCCAGCAGCGCCACAGGACGGTACACTGAAGCTTTCTTT. It specifies CASSATGRYTEAFF.

Remarks on this clone: The same CDR3 arises from other DNA sequences in this sample as well. This chain joins TRBV7-9 and TRBJ2-7; the match to TRBD2 covers 13 bases. Trimming cost V 4 bases and J 5 bases; bases outside gene matches: 14. CDR1 is SEHNR and CDR2 is FQNEAQ in the germline V gene (reference sequence). The CDR3 is made up of 18 amino acids. CDR3 coding DNA: TGTGCCAGCAGCTCCCAATTACTAGCGGGAGGGCCAGAGAACGAGCAGTACTTC. It specifies CASSSQLLAGGPENEQYF.

This chain uses TRBV19 with TRBJ2-7; TRBD1 is a possible D gene (6 bases). V gave up 5 bases and J gave up 2 bases, with 13 bases separating them. The CDR3 sequence is 14 residues long. The V gene's germline CDR1 is LNHDA and CDR2 SQIVND (reference sequence). CDR3 residues: CASSGGHPAYEQYF. CDR3 nucleotides: TGTGCCAGTAGTGGGGGACACCCCGCCTACGAGCAGTACTTC. Combining the CDR3 with reference TRBV19 and TRBJ2-7 gives the whole variable domain DGGITQSPKYLFRKEGQNVTLSCEQNLNHDAMYWYRQDPGQGLRLIYYSQIVNDFQKGDIAEGYSVSREKKESFPLTVTSAQKNPTAFYLCASSGGHPAYEQYFGPGTRLTVT.

V and J are TRBV6-6 and TRBJ2-2; D unclear. The CDR3 has 11 amino acids. V was pared by 6 bases and J by 9 bases, with 8 bases between. From germline, CDR1 is MNHNY and CDR2 SVGAGI (reference sequence). The CDR3 sequence: CASSASRELFF. As DNA, the CDR3 is TGTGCCAGCAGCGCCAGTCGGGAGCTGTTTTTT.

The V and J genes are TRBV6-1 and TRBJ1-3, with a possible D match to TRBD1 (6 bases). Germline V gene lookup returns CDR1 MNHNS and CDR2 SASEGT. The length of the CDR3 is 19 residues. Trimming removed 4 bases at V and 2 bases at J, with 24 bases between. The CDR3 region is CASSGFFSLTWGPGNTIYF. The CDR3 coding sequence is TGTGCCAGCAGTGGCTTTTTTTCTTTGACTTGGGGGCCTGGAAACACCATATATTTT.

This clone was counted once. This sequence joins TRBV27 and TRBJ2-2; the D is unclear. This CDR3 has 13 residues. Germline V CDR1 and CDR2: MNHEY, SMNVEV (reference sequence). V lost 1 base and J lost 6, with 6 bases in between. CDR3 residues: CASSLYPSGELFF. The DNA of the CDR3 is TGTGCCAGCAGTTTATATCCATCCGGGGAGCTGTTTTTT.

In DNA form, the CDR3 reads TGTGCCAGCAGCCGTAATCAGGGACAGGGGAAGGACGAGCAGTACTTC. Protein: CASSRNQGQGKDEQYF. The V call is TRBV7-3, the J call TRBJ2-7, with 10 bases identical to TRBD1. The CDR3 totals 16 residues. J gave up 5 bases and V 5 bases, and 12 bases lay outside the gene matches. Looked up from germline, CDR1 is SGHTA and CDR2 is FQGTGA.

This chain connects TRBV29-1 to TRBJ2-2; possible D gene TRBD1, 5 bases. The CDR3 extends over 12 amino acids. Looked up from germline, CDR1 is SQVTM and CDR2 is ANQGSEA. V was cut by 5 bases and J by 5 bases, with 9 bases left in between. The CDR3 DNA reads TGCAGCGTTCTCCGACAGACCGGGGAGCTGTTTTTT. It codes for CSVLRQTGELFF.

This rearrangement joins TRBV5-5 to TRBJ2-5; TRBD2 matches at 8 bases. V lost 1 base, J lost 5 bases, and 10 bases stayed unmatched. The CDR3 covers 16 residues. CDR1 and CDR2 from the germline V gene are SGHKS and YYEKEE (reference sequence). The CDR3, as DNA: TGTGCCAGCAGCTTGTCCTTCGGGAGGGATGGGGAGACCCAGTACTTC. This gives the protein CASSLSFGRDGETQYF.

The chain is built from TRBV5-1 and TRBJ1-4, with 10 bases aligning to TRBD1. The germline gives CDR1 SGHRS, CDR2 YFSETQ. After removal of 4 bases from V and 0 bases from J, the junction contained 6 bases not matched to a gene. The CDR3 is 17 residues long. CDR3 sequence: CASSHDRGPATNEKLFF. CDR3 DNA: TGCGCCAGCAGCCATGACAGGGGGCCCGCAACTAATGAAAAACTGTTTTTT. Full variable domain (outside the CDR3, taken from reference TRBV5-1 and TRBJ1-4): KAGVTQTPRYLIKTRGQQVTLSCSPISGHRSVSWYQQTPGQGLQFLFEYFSETQRNKGNFPGRFSGRQFSNSRSEMNVSTLELGDSALYLCASSHDRGPATNEKLFFGSGTQLSVL.

The J gene is TRBJ2-5, the V gene TRBV15, with TRBD2 as a possible D gene (7 bases). The V gene's germline CDR1 is LNHNV and CDR2 YYDKDF (reference sequence). The CDR3 totals 14 residues. V lost 9 bases and J 2 bases, leaving 16 bases between the germline ends. CDR3 protein: CATWGGRGQETQYF. CDR3 nucleotides: TGTGCCACATGGGGGGGGAGGGGGCAAGAGACCCAGTACTTC.

This clone was recorded only once. This chain joins TRBV7-2 and TRBJ2-5; maybe TRBD1 (6 bases). The CDR3 spans 14 residues. The V end lost 1 base, the J end lost 4 bases, and 10 bases lay between the germline ends. In germline, CDR1 is SGHTA, CDR2 FQGNSA. CDR3: CASSLVTGRETQYF. The CDR3 bases are TGTGCCAGCAGCTTAGTAACAGGGAGAGAGACCCAGTACTTC.

The chain is built from TRBV19 and TRBJ2-6; TRBD2 matches 8 bases. The germline CDR1 and CDR2 sequences are LNHDA and SQIVND (reference sequence). The V gene end was trimmed by 5 bases and the J gene end by 4 bases; junction bases not matched to a gene: 7. The CDR3 extends over 16 amino acids. The CDR3 DNA follows: TGTGCCAGTAGTCCGTCGCGGGGGGCGGGGGCCAACGTCCTGACTTTC. Its translation: CASSPSRGAGANVLTF.

The chain carries TRBV10-3 and TRBJ2-7, with D tentatively TRBD1 (5 bases). This CDR3 is 14 amino acids long. Germline assignment: CDR1 ENHRY and CDR2 SYGVKD. The V gene lost 6 bases and the J gene lost 2 bases, with 14 bases spanning the gap. For the CDR3, the DNA is TGTGCCATCAGCGAAGGGGCTTCTACCTACGAGCAGTACTTC. As protein: CAISEGASTYEQYF.

The chain recombines TRBV11-3 with TRBJ2-1; the D gene is possibly TRBD1 (5 bases). The V end was cut by 5 bases, the J end by 7 bases, with 18 bases between. Looked up from germline, CDR1 is SGHNT and CDR2 is YENEEA. This CDR3 spans 15 amino acids. DNA for the CDR3: TGTGCCAGCAGCACCGATCGTGGGGCGAAAAATGAGCAGTTCTTC. The encoded protein is CASSTDRGAKNEQFF.

V usage is TRBV30 and J usage is TRBJ1-1; possibly TRBD1 for D (5 bases). Trimming took 7 bases from V and 1 from J, leaving 16 bases between them. This CDR3 is built from 14 residues. Looked up from germline, CDR1 is GTSNPN and CDR2 is SVGIG (reference sequence). CDR3 in DNA: TGTGCCTCCGTGGCAGGGATAAGGAACACTGAAGCTTTCTTT. Amino acid sequence: CASVAGIRNTEAFF.

This clone is a singleton in its sample. The J gene is TRBJ2-2, the V gene TRBV18; no reliable D call. This CDR3 is built from 14 residues. With 4 bases removed from V and 0 bases from J, the gap between germline ends came to 6 bases. Germline loops: CDR1 KGHSH, CDR2 LQKENI. For the CDR3, the DNA is TGTGCCAGCTCACGTCCAACGAACACCGGGGAGCTGTTTTTT. It is translated as CASSRPTNTGELFF.

V is TRBV11-2 and J is TRBJ2-1; 11 bases are a match to TRBD2. The CDR3 consists of 15 residues. The germline CDR1 and CDR2 sequences are SGHAT and FQNNGV. V dropped 5 bases and J dropped 4; count of bases not matched to a gene: 4. CDR3 region: CASSETSGAYNEQFF. CDR3 coding DNA: TGTGCCAGCAGCGAGACTAGCGGGGCGTACAATGAGCAGTTCTTC.